The rows below give T cell receptor beta chains drawn from one sample of a study of blood T cell repertoires in COVID-19. The protocol was immunoSEQ multiplex PCR, while the TCRdb copy is restricted to in-frame clones and leaves out a portion. Of around 200,000 clones listed, more than 75% are singletons. Sequenced input: peripheral blood. These receptors were obtained from a man in his fifties or sixties who had recovered from COVID-19. Both conserved end residues are part of each CDR3. A D gene is named only where the DNA matches it firmly. Size values are once, few and many counts, or a class for expanded clones, and some rows have none.

>13|TRBJ2-4|TRBV6-1|-|-
TGTGCCAGCAGTGAACAGGGAAGAAACATTCAGTACTTC
CASSEQGRNIQYF
>14|TRBJ1-5|TRBV19|-|-
TGTGCCAGTAGTATAGCCCAGGCAGTTCAGCCCCAGCATTTT
CASSIAQAVQPQHF
>14|TRBJ2-3|TRBV19|once|TRBD2
TGTGCCAGTAGTACGGGACTAGCCGCAGATACGCAGTATTTT
CASSTGLAADTQYF
>14|TRBJ1-4|TRBV29-1|-|TRBD1
TGCAGCACCGGACAGGGGGCAACTAATGAAAAACTGTTTTTT
CSTGQGATNEKLFF
>15|TRBJ2-2|TRBV9|-|-
TGTGCCAGCTCCATTAGTGAGTTGCGGAGCGGGGAGCTGTTTTTT
CASSISELRSGELFF
>13|TRBJ2-7|TRBV2|-|-
TGTGCCACCGAGGCCGGGGTCTCCTACGAGCAGTACTTC
CATEAGVSYEQYF
>14|TRBJ1-3|TRBV30|-|-
TGTGCCTGGGTGGACACCTTCTCTGGAAACACCATATATTTT
CAWVDTFSGNTIYF
>16|TRBJ1-3|TRBV11-2|-|-
TGTGCCAGCAGCTCCAACCCGGGGAGCTCTGGAAACACCATATATTTT
CASSSNPGSSGNTIYF
>18|TRBJ1-4|TRBV7-9|-|TRBD1
TGTGCCAGCAGCTTAGGAGCGACAGGGGAGTCGAGTTATGAAAAACTGTTTTTT
CASSLGATGESSYEKLFF
>16|TRBJ1-3|TRBV12-2|-|-
TGTGCAAGTCGCAACTTTGACAGGCCGTCTGGAAACACCATATATTTT
CASRNFDRPSGNTIYF
>16|TRBJ1-5|TRBV18|-|-
TGTGCCAGCTCACGGGGTCCAGGGCATAGCAATCAGCCCCAGCATTTT
CASSRGPGHSNQPQHF
>14|TRBJ2-1|TRBV19|once|TRBD2
TGTGCCAGTAGTACGGGACTAGCGAGCAATGAGCAGTTCTTC
CASSTGLASNEQFF
>13|TRBJ1-2|TRBV5-1|-|TRBD1
TGCGCCAGCAGCCCTGACAGGGACTATGGCTACACCTTC
CASSPDRDYGYTF
>17|TRBJ1-1|TRBV19|-|TRBD1
TGTGCCAGTGCTAAGCGTCCAATACAGGGGTTGAACACTGAAGCTTTCTTT
CASAKRPIQGLNTEAFF
>13|TRBJ1-1|TRBV12-3/TRBV12-4|-|-
TGTGCCAGCATGGGCAGGGCGAACACTGAAGCTTTCTTT
CASMGRANTEAFF
>16|TRBJ2-1|TRBV5-5|-|TRBD2
TGTGCCAGCAGTTATTCAACTAGCGGGAGCTACAATGAGCAGTTCTTC
CASSYSTSGSYNEQFF
>14|TRBJ2-1|TRBV5-1|once|-
TGCGCCAGCATGGAGGGAGGCCCCTACAATGAGCAGTTCTTC
CASMEGGPYNEQFF
>15|TRBJ2-1|TRBV19|-|TRBD2
TGTGCCAGTAGCTCGCCGGGACTAGCGGGGGTTGAGCAGTTCTTC
CASSSPGLAGVEQFF
>19|TRBJ2-3|TRBV27|once|TRBD2
TGTGCCAGCAGTTCACTAGCGGGGGGTCCCTCTAGTAGCACAGATACGCAGTATTTT
CASSSLAGGPSSSTDTQYF
>13|TRBJ2-7|TRBV6-2/TRBV6-3|-|-
TGTGCCAGCAGTTACGGGGACACCCTTGAACAGTACTTC
CASSYGDTLEQYF
>15|TRBJ2-7|TRBV3-1/TRBV3-2|-|-
TGTGCCAGCAGCCGGGTGAGGGGGACTACGGGGGAGCAGTACTTC
CASSRVRGTTGEQYF
>11|TRBJ2-2|TRBV29-1|once|TRBD2
TGCAGCGTTGGCAGCGGGGTCGCGCTGTTTTTT
CSVGSGVALFF
>13|TRBJ2-5|TRBV16|-|-
TGTGCCAGCAGCCAATTGCCAGAAGAGACCCAGTACTTC
CASSQLPEETQYF
>15|TRBJ2-2|TRBV30|-|-
TGTGCCTGGACCCCCCCCAGGGGAGGGCCCGGGGAGCTGTTTTTT
CAWTPPRGGPGELFF
>14|TRBJ2-3|TRBV7-2|-|-
TGTGCCAGCACCTCGGGGGTTTCCACAGATACGCAGTATTTT
CASTSGVSTDTQYF
>15|TRBJ1-3|TRBV6-5|-|-
TGTGCCAGCAGCCTTAGGGCAGGGGCAGGAAACACCATATATTTT
CASSLRAGAGNTIYF
>12|TRBJ1-1|TRBV27|-|TRBD1
TGTGCCAGCGGGAACAGGGGCACTGAAGCTTTCTTT
CASGNRGTEAFF
>13|TRBJ1-2|TRBV30|-|-
TGTGCCTGGAGTGCAACCCGGAACTATGGCTACACCTTC
CAWSATRNYGYTF
>13|TRBJ2-3|TRBV19|-|-
TGTGCCAGTAGTCGGACAGGCACAGATACGCAGTATTTT
CASSRTGTDTQYF
>11|TRBJ1-2|TRBV28|-|-
TGTGCCAGCAGTTTAGTATATGGCTACACCTTC
CASSLVYGYTF
>18|TRBJ2-3|TRBV18|-|TRBD2
TGTGCCAGCTCTCGCTCCATAGGACTAGCGGGGGACACAGATACGCAGTATTTT
CASSRSIGLAGDTDTQYF